Below are 5 T cell receptor beta chains sequenced from a single sample in a study of blood T cell repertoires in COVID-19. The method was immunoSEQ multiplex PCR; TCRdb's version includes in-frame clones alone and lacks a portion of them. The sample holds about 340,000 clones, roughly 90% seen once. Sequencing used PBMCs or T cells enriched from blood (not recorded which). These receptors were collected from a woman in her twenties or thirties who had recovered from COVID-19.

This chain uses TRBV4-2 with TRBJ1-6; the match to TRBD1 covers 8 bases. Germline V gives CDR1 LGHNA, CDR2 YNFKEQ. The length of the CDR3 is 18 residues. Losses at the gene ends were 1 base for V and 10 bases for J; bases not matched to a gene: 15. CDR3 nucleotides: TGTGCCAGCAGCCAAGGGGTCCAAGGACAGGGAGCTGGGTCACCCCTCCACTTT. This encodes CASSQGVQGQGAGSPLHF.

The CDR3, as DNA: TGTGCCAGCAGCGACAGGGCCTACGAGCAGTACTTC. This translates into CASSDRAYEQYF. The chain uses TRBV11-1 and TRBJ2-7; the match to TRBD1 covers 7 bases. V lost 5 bases to trimming and J lost 2 bases; unmatched junction nucleotides: 0. The CDR3 is made up of 12 amino acids. CDR1 SGHAT and CDR2 FQDESV come from the germline V gene (reference sequence).

The chain links TRBV2 to TRBJ2-2; 8 bases line up with TRBD1. The V and J ends lost 7 bases and 4 bases, in that order; junction bases with no gene match: 8. The germline V gene has CDR1 SNHLY and CDR2 FYNNEI. The CDR3 has 15 amino acids. CDR3 bases: TGTGCCAGCATTGGGCGGACAGGGAGCACCGGGGAGCTGTTTTTT. Translation: CASIGRTGSTGELFF.

This chain connects TRBV7-2 to TRBJ2-6; D possibly corresponds to TRBD1 (6 bases). The CDR3 spans 15 residues. The germline V gene has CDR1 SGHTA and CDR2 FQGNSA. Deletions cut 3 bases from V and 4 bases from J, with 10 bases between. The CDR3 protein is CASSFQGPGANVLTF. The CDR3 region has the DNA TGTGCCAGCAGCTTTCAGGGGCCGGGGGCCAACGTCCTGACTTTC. Supplemented by reference TRBV7-2 and TRBJ2-6, the full variable domain reads GAGVSQSPSNKVTEKGKDVELRCDPISGHTALYWYRQSLGQGLEFLIYFQGNSAPDKSGLPSDRFSAERTGGSVSTLTIQRTQQEDSAVYLCASSFQGPGANVLTFGAGSRLTVL.

The chain is built from TRBV5-1 and TRBJ2-2; no clear D gene. Trimming left V 4 bases short and J 5 bases short, with 15 bases between. The germline V gene has CDR1 SGHRS and CDR2 YFSETQ. The CDR3 spans 15 residues. This chain's CDR3 is CASSLSPAYTGELFF. In DNA, the CDR3 is TGCGCCAGCAGCCTTAGCCCAGCCTATACCGGGGAGCTGTTTTTT.